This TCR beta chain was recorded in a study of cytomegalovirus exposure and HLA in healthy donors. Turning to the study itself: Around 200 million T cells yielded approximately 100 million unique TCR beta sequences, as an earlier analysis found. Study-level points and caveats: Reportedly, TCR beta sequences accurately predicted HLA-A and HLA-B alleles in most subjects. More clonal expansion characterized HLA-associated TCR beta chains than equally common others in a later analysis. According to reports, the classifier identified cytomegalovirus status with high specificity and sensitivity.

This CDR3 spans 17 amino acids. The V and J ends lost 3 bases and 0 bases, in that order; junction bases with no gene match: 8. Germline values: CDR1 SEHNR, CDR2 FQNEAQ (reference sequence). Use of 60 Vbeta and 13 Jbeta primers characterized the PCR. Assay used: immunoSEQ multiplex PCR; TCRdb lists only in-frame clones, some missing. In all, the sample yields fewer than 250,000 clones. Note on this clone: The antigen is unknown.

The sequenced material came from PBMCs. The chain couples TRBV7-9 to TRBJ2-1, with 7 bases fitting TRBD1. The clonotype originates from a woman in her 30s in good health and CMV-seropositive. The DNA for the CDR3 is TGTGCCAGCAGCTTTTACTCTTCAGGGGGCTCCTACAATGAGCAGTTCTTC. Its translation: CASSFYSSGGSYNEQFF.